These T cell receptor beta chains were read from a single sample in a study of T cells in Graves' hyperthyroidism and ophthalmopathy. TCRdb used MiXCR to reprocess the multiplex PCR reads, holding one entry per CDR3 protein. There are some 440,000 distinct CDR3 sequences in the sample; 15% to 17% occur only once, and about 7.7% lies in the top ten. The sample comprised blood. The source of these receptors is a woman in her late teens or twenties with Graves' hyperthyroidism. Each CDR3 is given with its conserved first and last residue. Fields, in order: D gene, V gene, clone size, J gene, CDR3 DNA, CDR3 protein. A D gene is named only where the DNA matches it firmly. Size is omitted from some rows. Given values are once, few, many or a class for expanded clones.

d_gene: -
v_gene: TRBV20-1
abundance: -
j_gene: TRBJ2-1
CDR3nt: TGCAGTGCTAGAGGTCAAGGACTCGAACATTACAATGAGCAGTTCTTC
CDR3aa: CSARGQGLEHYNEQFF

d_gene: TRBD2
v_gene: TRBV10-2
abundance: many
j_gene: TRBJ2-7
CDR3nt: TGCGCCAGTGGGACTAGCGGGAAGAAGTCCTCCTACGAGCAGTACTTC
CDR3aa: CASGTSGKKSSYEQYF

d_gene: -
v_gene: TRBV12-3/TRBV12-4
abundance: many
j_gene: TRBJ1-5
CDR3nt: TGTGCCAGCAGTTTTAACAGGGATCAGCCCCAGCATTTT
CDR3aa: CASSFNRDQPQHF

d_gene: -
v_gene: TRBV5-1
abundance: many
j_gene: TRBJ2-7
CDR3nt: TGCGCCAGCAGCCTTTCGGCCGGGCCCCCCTCGGCCTACGAGCAGTACTTC
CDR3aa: CASSLSAGPPSAYEQYF

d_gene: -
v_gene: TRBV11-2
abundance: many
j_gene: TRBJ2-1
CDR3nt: TGTGCCAGCAGCAAAGACGGGACACCGGGTTGGAATGAGCAGTTCTTC
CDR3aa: CASSKDGTPGWNEQFF

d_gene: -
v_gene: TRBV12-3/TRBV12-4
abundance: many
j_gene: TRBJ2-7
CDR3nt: TGTGCCAGCACCGTCGGAGGAGATGAGCAGTACTTC
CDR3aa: CASTVGGDEQYF

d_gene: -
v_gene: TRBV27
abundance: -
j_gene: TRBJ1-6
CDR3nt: TGTGCCAGCAGCTCTACCACACGTTCACCCCTCCACTTT
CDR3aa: CASSSTTRSPLHF

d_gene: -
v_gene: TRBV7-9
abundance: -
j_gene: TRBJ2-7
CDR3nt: TGTGCCAGCAGCCGCCCGAATTTCTACGAGCAGTACTTC
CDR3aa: CASSRPNFYEQYF

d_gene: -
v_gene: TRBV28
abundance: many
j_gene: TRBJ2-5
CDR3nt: TGTGCCAGCACCACGCCGGCCACAGGGACCCGGGGAGAGACCCAGTACTTC
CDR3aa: CASTTPATGTRGETQYF

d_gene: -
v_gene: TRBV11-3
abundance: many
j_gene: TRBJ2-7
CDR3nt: TGTGCCAGCAGCTTAGGGGTCCACGAGCAGTACTTC
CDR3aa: CASSLGVHEQYF

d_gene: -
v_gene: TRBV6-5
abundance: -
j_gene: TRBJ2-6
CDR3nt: TGTGCCAGCAGTACTGAATCCTCTGGGGCCAACGTCCTGACTTTC
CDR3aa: CASSTESSGANVLTF

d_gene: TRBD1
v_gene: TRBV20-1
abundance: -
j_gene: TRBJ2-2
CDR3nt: TGCAGTGCTAGTCAGGGACAGGACACCGGGGAGCTGTTTTTT
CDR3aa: CSASQGQDTGELFF

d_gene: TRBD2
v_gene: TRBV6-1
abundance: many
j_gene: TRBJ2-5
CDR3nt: TGTGCCAGCTTGGCAGCGGGGCAAGAGACCCAGTACTTC
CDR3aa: CASLAAGQETQYF

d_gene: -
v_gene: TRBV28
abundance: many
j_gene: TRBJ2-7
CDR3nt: TGTGCCAGCAGCTCCTTTAACGTCTACGAGCAGTACTTC
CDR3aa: CASSSFNVYEQYF

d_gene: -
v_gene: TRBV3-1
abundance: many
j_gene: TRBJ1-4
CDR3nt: TGTGCCAGCAGCCAGGGAAATGTTGAAAAACTGTTTTTT
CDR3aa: CASSQGNVEKLFF

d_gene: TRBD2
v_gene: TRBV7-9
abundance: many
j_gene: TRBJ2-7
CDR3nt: TGTGCCAGCAGCTTAACCGGGACTAGCGGACCCTACGAGCAGTACTTC
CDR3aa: CASSLTGTSGPYEQYF

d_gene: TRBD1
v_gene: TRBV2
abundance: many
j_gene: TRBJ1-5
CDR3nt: TGTGCCACCGCGACAGGGAGTCAAGGGCCCCAGCATTTT
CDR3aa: CATATGSQGPQHF

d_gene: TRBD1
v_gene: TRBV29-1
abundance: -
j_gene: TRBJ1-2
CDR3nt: TGCAGCGTCGTGACAGGGGGCTACTATGGCTACACCTTC
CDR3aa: CSVVTGGYYGYTF

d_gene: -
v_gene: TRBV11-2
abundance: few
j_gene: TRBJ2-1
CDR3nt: TGTGCCAGCAACCTGGGTCCTTCCTACAATGAGCAGTTCTTC
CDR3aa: CASNLGPSYNEQFF

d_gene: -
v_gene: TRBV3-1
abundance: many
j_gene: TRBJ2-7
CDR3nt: TGTGCCAGCACCCAACAGGGCTCCCACGAGCAGTACTTC
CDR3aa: CASTQQGSHEQYF

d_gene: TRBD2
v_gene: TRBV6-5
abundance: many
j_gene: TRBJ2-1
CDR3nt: TGTGCCAGCAGTTACCGGGGACTAATCTACAATGAGCAGTTCTTC
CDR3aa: CASSYRGLIYNEQFF

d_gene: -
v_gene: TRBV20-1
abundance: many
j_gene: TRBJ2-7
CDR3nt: TGCAGTGCTAGTGCCGGAGGGGGGATCTACGAGCAGTACTTC
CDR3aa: CSASAGGGIYEQYF

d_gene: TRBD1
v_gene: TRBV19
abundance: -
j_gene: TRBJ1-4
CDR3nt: TGTGCCAGTAGTACTACCGGGACAGGACGCGAAAAACTGTTTTTT
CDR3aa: CASSTTGTGREKLFF

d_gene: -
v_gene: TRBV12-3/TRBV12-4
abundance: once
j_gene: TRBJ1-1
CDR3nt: TGTGCCAGCAGCCAACCTGTTACTGAAGCTTTCTTT
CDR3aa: CASSQPVTEAFF

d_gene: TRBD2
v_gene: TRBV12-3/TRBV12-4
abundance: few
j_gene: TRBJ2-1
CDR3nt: TGTGCCAGCAGTTTCGCCAGGACTAGCGGATCGTACAATGAGCAGTTCTTC
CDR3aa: CASSFARTSGSYNEQFF

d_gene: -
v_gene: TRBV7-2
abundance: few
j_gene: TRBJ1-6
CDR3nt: TGTGCCAGCAGCTTTCAACCGCCCCGATCTACCTATAATTCACCCCTCCACTTT
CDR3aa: CASSFQPPRSTYNSPLHF

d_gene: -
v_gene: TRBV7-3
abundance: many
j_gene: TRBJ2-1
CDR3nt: TGTGCCAGCAGCTCAACGCAGGGAGCTTACAATGAGCAGTTCTTC
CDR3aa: CASSSTQGAYNEQFF

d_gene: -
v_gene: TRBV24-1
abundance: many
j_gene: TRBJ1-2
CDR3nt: TGTGCCACCAGTGATACGAGTCATGGCTACACCTTC
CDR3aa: CATSDTSHGYTF

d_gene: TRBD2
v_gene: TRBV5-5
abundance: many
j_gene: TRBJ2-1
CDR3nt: TGTGCCAGCACCCCGTGGATGCTAGCGGGGGAGAATGAGCAGTTCTTC
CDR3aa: CASTPWMLAGENEQFF

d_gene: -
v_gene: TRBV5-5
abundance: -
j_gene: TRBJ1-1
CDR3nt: TGTGCCAGCAGCTCCAGGGAAAGCCGAGCCACTGAAGCTTTCTTT
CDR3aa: CASSSRESRATEAFF